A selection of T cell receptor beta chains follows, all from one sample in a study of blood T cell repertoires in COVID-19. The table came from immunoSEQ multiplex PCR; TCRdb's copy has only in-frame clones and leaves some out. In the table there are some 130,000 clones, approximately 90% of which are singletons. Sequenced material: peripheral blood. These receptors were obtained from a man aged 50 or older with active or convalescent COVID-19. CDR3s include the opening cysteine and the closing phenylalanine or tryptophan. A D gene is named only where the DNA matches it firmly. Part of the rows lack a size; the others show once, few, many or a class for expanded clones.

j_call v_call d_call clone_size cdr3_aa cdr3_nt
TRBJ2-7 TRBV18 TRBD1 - CASATGGTYEQYF TGTGCCAGCGCGACAGGGGGTACCTACGAGCAGTACTTC
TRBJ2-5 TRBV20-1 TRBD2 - CSASSGGETQYF TGCAGTGCAAGTAGCGGGGGAGAGACCCAGTACTTC
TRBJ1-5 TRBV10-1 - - CASSESIGDIGTQHF TGCGCCAGCAGTGAGTCGATCGGAGATATAGGCACCCAGCATTTT
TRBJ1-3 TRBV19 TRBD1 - CASRTGAGNTIYF TGTGCCAGTAGGACAGGGGCTGGAAACACCATATATTTT
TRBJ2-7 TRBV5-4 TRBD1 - CASSSLSPNPWTGRSYEQYF TGTGCCAGCAGCTCGTTGAGCCCCAACCCCTGGACAGGGAGGTCCTACGAGCAGTACTTC
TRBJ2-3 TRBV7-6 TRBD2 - CASRRTSGGGTDTQYF TGTGCCAGCAGGCGGACTAGCGGGGGGGGAACAGATACGCAGTATTTT
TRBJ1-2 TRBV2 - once CASNGIQGTNYGYTF TGTGCCAGCAATGGGATCCAGGGGACCAACTATGGCTACACCTTC
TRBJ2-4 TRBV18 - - CASSERTKSTNIQYF TGTGCCAGCTCGGAACGGACAAAGAGTACGAACATTCAGTACTTC
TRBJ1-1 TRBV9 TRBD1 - CASSVRLGDRGRRRAFF TGTGCCAGCAGCGTAAGGCTAGGGGACAGGGGGCGCCGGAGGGCTTTCTTT
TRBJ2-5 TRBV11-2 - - CASSFSGGDQETQYF TGTGCCAGCAGCTTCAGTGGAGGCGATCAAGAGACCCAGTACTTC
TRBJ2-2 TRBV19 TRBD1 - CASSPGDRGNGELFF TGTGCCAGTAGCCCGGGGGACAGGGGGAACGGGGAGCTGTTTTTT
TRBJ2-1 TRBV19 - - CASSVNRDGNEQFF TGTGCCAGTAGTGTCAACAGGGACGGCAATGAGCAGTTCTTC
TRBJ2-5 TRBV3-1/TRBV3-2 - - CASKGTGVGETQYF TGTGCCAGCAAGGGGACGGGAGTTGGAGAGACCCAGTACTTC
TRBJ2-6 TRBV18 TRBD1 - CASPLFPGQGTSGANVLTF TGTGCCAGCCCATTATTCCCGGGACAGGGGACTTCTGGGGCCAACGTCCTGACTTTC
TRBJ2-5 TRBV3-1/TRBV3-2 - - CASSQAGEETQYF TGTGCCAGCAGCCAAGCGGGGGAGGAGACCCAGTACTTC
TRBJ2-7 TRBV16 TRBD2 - CASSHSGGYEQYF TGTGCCAGCAGCCACTCGGGGGGCTACGAGCAGTACTTC
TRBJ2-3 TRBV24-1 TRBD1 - CATSARDRVGTDTQYF TGTGCCACCAGTGCCCGGGACAGGGTGGGCACAGATACGCAGTATTTT
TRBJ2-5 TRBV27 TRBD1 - CASSLAGGETQYF TGTGCCAGCAGTTTGGCAGGGGGAGAGACCCAGTACTTC
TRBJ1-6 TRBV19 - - CASSMTGGDNSPLHF TGTGCCAGTAGTATGACCGGGGGTGATAATTCACCCCTCCACTTT
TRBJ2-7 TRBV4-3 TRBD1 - CASSGDRGGEQYF TGCGCCAGCAGCGGGGACAGGGGGGGCGAGCAGTACTTC
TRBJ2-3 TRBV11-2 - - CASSLVSGTDTQYF TGTGCCAGCAGCTTAGTGTCCGGGACAGATACGCAGTATTTT
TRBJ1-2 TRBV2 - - CASRRDISSNYGYTF TGTGCCAGCAGGAGGGACATTAGTTCTAACTATGGCTACACCTTC
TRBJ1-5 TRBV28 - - CASSFSKGYSNQPQHF TGTGCCAGCAGTTTCTCCAAGGGGTATAGCAATCAGCCCCAGCATTTT
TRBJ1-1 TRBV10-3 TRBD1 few CAISEGQGGGTEAFF TGTGCCATCAGTGAGGGACAGGGGGGAGGCACTGAAGCTTTCTTT
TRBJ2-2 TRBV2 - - CASRSPAVGELFF TGTGCCAGCAGATCCCCCGCAGTCGGGGAGCTGTTTTTT
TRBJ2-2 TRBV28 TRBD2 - CASRGLAGGPGNTGELFF TGTGCCAGCAGGGGACTAGCGGGAGGACCGGGGAACACCGGGGAGCTGTTTTTT
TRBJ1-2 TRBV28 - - CASSPLGTAVGGYTF TGTGCCAGCAGTCCCCTCGGAACGGCGGTTGGAGGCTACACCTTC
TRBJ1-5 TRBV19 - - CASTPGVLSNQPQHF TGTGCCAGTACTCCCGGGGTTTTAAGCAATCAGCCCCAGCATTTT
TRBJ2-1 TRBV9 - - CASSVGMGGFYNEQFF TGTGCCAGCAGCGTGGGGATGGGAGGTTTCTACAATGAGCAGTTCTTC
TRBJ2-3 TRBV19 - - CASSTPAGWGTDTQYF TGTGCCAGTAGTACCCCCGCAGGGTGGGGCACAGATACGCAGTATTTT